This is a list of T cell receptor beta chains from one sample in a study of blood T cell repertoires in COVID-19. This table comes from immunoSEQ multiplex PCR, and its TCRdb copy is limited to in-frame clones, with some not included. The table has 140,000 to 150,000 clones, around 83% seen once. Sequencing was done on a sample of PBMCs or T cells enriched from blood (not recorded which). These TCRs come from a woman between 45 and 65 years old who had been exposed to COVID-19. CDR3s include the opening cysteine and the closing phenylalanine or tryptophan. Fields, in order: clone size, V gene, CDR3 length, J gene, D gene, CDR3 protein, CDR3 DNA. A D gene is named only where the DNA matches it firmly. Size values are once, few and many counts, or a class for expanded clones, and some rows have none.

abundance: .; v_gene: TRBV7-2; len: 14; j_gene: TRBJ2-3; d_gene: .; CDR3aa: CASSPPPGTDTQYF; CDR3nt: TGTGCCAGCAGCCCCCCCCCAGGCACAGATACGCAGTATTTT
abundance: few; v_gene: TRBV3-1/TRBV3-2; len: 14; j_gene: TRBJ1-2; d_gene: .; CDR3aa: CASSQVRGAGGYTF; CDR3nt: TGTGCCAGCAGCCAAGTTCGAGGTGCCGGTGGCTACACCTTC
abundance: .; v_gene: TRBV25-1; len: 14; j_gene: TRBJ1-1; d_gene: .; CDR3aa: CASSTQAMNTEAFF; CDR3nt: TGTGCCAGCAGCACACAGGCGATGAACACTGAAGCTTTCTTT
abundance: .; v_gene: TRBV7-3; len: 14; j_gene: TRBJ1-6; d_gene: .; CDR3aa: CASSFRGRGSPLHF; CDR3nt: TGTGCCAGCAGCTTCCGGGGAAGAGGATCACCCCTCCACTTT
abundance: .; v_gene: TRBV27; len: 15; j_gene: TRBJ1-6; d_gene: .; CDR3aa: CATQGSRGNNSPLHF; CDR3nt: TGTGCCACCCAGGGATCCCGGGGGAATAATTCACCCCTCCACTTT
abundance: .; v_gene: TRBV18; len: 20; j_gene: TRBJ1-3; d_gene: .; CDR3aa: CASSPQGGRVGPSSGNTIYF; CDR3nt: TGTGCCAGCTCACCCCAGGGAGGCCGGGTAGGGCCAAGCTCTGGAAACACCATATATTTT
abundance: .; v_gene: TRBV6-2/TRBV6-3; len: 15; j_gene: TRBJ1-5; d_gene: .; CDR3aa: CASSWMGTGTQPQHF; CDR3nt: TGTGCCAGCAGTTGGATGGGTACAGGGACCCAGCCCCAGCATTTT
abundance: .; v_gene: TRBV5-1; len: 14; j_gene: TRBJ2-7; d_gene: .; CDR3aa: CASSLDSSGLGQYF; CDR3nt: TGCGCCAGCAGCCTGGACAGCTCCGGACTCGGGCAGTACTTC
abundance: .; v_gene: TRBV6-6; len: 16; j_gene: TRBJ2-1; d_gene: .; CDR3aa: CASRPIAGTRLNEQFF; CDR3nt: TGTGCCAGCAGGCCAATAGCAGGGACTCGCCTCAATGAGCAGTTCTTC
abundance: .; v_gene: TRBV9; len: 12; j_gene: TRBJ1-1; d_gene: TRBD1; CDR3aa: CASSPRQGEAFF; CDR3nt: TGTGCCAGCAGCCCCCGACAGGGAGAAGCTTTCTTT
abundance: few; v_gene: TRBV4-2; len: 16; j_gene: TRBJ2-3; d_gene: TRBD1; CDR3aa: CASSQVVGGGTDTQYF; CDR3nt: TGTGCCAGCAGCCAAGTGGTAGGGGGCGGCACAGATACGCAGTATTTT
abundance: .; v_gene: TRBV7-2; len: 18; j_gene: TRBJ2-1; d_gene: TRBD2; CDR3aa: CASSLTRTSGRIYNEQFF; CDR3nt: TGTGCCAGCAGCTTAACCCGGACTAGCGGGAGAATCTACAATGAGCAGTTCTTC
abundance: .; v_gene: TRBV6-2/TRBV6-3; len: 15; j_gene: TRBJ1-2; d_gene: TRBD1; CDR3aa: CASSKTGAGGYGYTF; CDR3nt: TGTGCCAGCAGTAAGACAGGGGCCGGCGGCTATGGCTACACCTTC
abundance: .; v_gene: TRBV5-1; len: 18; j_gene: TRBJ1-4; d_gene: .; CDR3aa: CASSRKQGTTATNEKLFF; CDR3nt: TGCGCCAGCAGCCGGAAACAGGGAACTACTGCAACTAATGAAAAACTGTTTTTT
abundance: .; v_gene: TRBV9; len: 13; j_gene: TRBJ2-2; d_gene: .; CDR3aa: CASSVRGTGELFF; CDR3nt: TGTGCCAGCAGCGTCAGAGGGACCGGGGAGCTGTTTTTT